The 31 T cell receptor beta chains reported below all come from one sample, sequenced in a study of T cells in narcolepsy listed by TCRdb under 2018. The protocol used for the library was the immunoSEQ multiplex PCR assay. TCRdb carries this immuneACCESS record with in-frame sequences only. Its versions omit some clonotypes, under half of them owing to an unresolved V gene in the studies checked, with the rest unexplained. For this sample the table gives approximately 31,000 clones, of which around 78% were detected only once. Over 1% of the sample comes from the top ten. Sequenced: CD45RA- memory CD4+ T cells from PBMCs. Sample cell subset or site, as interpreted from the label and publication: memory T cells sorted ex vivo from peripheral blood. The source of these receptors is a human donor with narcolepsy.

The DNA of the CDR3 is TGCAGCGTTGGTTATGGATCGGGGACAGACACCGGGGAGCTGTTTTTT. Translation gives CSVGYGSGTDTGELFF. The J gene is TRBJ2-2, the V gene TRBV29-1, with 7 bases aligning to TRBD1. Trimming took 4 bases from V and 3 from J; bases not matched to a gene: 11. Germline assignment: CDR1 SQVTM and CDR2 ANQGSEA. CDR3 length: 16 residues.

DNA for the CDR3: TGTGCCAGCAGCTTGTCTGCGGGCAGGGGCTCCCGCGGCTACACCTTC. It encodes CASSLSAGRGSRGYTF. The chain recombines TRBV5-6 with TRBJ1-2; D may be TRBD1 (6 bases). V shed 1 base and J shed 8 bases, with 21 bases lying between them. The CDR3 covers 16 residues. Per germline, CDR1 SGHDT and CDR2 YYEEEE.

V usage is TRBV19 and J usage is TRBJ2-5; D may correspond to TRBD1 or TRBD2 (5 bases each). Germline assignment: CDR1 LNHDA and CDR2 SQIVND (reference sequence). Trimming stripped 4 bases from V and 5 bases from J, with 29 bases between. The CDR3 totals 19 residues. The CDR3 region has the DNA TGTGCCAGTAGTAAAGCCGGTCGGGGCAGCTGGCGTACGGGGGAGACCCAGTACTTC. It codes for CASSKAGRGSWRTGETQYF.

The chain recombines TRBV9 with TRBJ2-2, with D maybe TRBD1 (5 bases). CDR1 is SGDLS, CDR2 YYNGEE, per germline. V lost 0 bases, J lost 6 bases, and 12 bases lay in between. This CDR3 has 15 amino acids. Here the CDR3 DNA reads TGTGCCAGCAGCGTAGGTGCAGGGTATGCCGGGGAGCTGTTTTTT. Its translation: CASSVGAGYAGELFF. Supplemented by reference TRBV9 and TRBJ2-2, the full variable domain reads DSGVTQTPKHLITATGQRVTLRCSPRSGDLSVYWYQQSLDQGLQFLIQYYNGEERAKGNILERFSAQQFPDLHSELNLSSLELGDSALYFCASSVGAGYAGELFFGEGSRLTVL.

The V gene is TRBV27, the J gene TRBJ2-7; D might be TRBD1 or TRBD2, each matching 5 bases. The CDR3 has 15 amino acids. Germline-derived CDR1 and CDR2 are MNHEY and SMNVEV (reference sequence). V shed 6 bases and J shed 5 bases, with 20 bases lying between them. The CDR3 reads CASSPQRGLGNEQYF. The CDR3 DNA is TGTGCCAGCAGCCCCCAGAGGGGATTGGGGAACGAGCAGTACTTC.

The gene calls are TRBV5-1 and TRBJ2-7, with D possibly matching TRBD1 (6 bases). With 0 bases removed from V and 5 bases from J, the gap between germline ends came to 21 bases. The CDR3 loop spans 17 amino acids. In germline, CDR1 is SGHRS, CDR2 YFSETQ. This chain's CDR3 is CASSLDAGTGKTHEQYF. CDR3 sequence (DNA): TGCGCCAGCAGCTTGGACGCTGGAACAGGGAAAACCCACGAGCAGTACTTC.

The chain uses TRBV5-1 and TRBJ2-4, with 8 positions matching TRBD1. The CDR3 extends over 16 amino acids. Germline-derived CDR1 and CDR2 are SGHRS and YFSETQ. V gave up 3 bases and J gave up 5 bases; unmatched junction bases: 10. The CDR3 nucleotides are TGCGCCAGCAGCTCCAGTGGACAGGGAGCGCAAAACATTCAGTACTTC. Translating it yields CASSSSGQGAQNIQYF.

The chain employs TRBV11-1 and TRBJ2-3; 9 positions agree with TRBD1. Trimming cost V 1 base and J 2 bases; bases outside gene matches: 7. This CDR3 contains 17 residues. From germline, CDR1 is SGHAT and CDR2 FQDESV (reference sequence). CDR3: CASSLDRGPLPTDTQYF. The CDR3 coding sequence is TGTGCCAGCAGCTTAGACAGGGGGCCTCTTCCCACAGATACGCAGTATTTT.

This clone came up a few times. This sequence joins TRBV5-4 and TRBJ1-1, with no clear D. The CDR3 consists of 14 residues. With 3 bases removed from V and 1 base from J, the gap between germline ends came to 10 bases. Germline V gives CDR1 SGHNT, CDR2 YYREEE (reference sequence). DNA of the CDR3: TGTGCCAGCAGCTCAAGGACGGCGAACACTGAAGCTTTCTTT. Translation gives CASSSRTANTEAFF.

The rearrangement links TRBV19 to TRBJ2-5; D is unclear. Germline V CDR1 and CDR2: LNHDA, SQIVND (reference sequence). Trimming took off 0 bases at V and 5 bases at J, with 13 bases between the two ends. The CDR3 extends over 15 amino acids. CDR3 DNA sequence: TGTGCCAGTAGTATAGACGGTCGGGTGGCCGAGACCCAGTACTTC. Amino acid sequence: CASSIDGRVAETQYF.

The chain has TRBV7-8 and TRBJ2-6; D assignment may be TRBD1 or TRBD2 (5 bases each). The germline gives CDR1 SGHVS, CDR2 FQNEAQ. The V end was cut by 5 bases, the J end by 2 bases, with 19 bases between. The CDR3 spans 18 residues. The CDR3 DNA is TGTGCCAGCAGCCCCAGGCAGGCAGGGACCCCTGGGGCCAACGTCCTGACTTTC. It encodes CASSPRQAGTPGANVLTF.

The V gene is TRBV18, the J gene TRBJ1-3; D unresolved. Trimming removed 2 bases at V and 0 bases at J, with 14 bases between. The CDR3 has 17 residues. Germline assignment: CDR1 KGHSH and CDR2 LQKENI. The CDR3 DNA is TGTGCCAGCTCACCAGAGACCGGTTTCAACTCTGGAAACACCATATATTTT. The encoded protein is CASSPETGFNSGNTIYF. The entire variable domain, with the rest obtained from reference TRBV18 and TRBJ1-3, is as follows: NAGVMQNPRHLVRRRGQEARLRCSPMKGHSHVYWYRQLPEEGLKFMVYLQKENIIDESGMPKERFSAEFPKEGPSILRIQQVVRGDSAAYFCASSPETGFNSGNTIYFGEGSWLTVV.

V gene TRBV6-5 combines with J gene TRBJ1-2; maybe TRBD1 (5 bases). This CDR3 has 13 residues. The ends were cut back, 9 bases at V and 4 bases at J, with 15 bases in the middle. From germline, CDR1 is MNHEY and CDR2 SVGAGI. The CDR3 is CASLMYRLYGYTF. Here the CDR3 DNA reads TGTGCCAGTTTAATGTACAGGCTCTATGGCTACACCTTC.

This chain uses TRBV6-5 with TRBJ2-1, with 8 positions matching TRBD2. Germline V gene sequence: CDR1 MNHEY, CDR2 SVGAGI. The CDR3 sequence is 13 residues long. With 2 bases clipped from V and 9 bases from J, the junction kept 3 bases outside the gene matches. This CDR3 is CASSYIGTSEQFF. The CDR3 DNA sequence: TGTGCCAGCAGTTACATCGGGACTAGTGAGCAGTTCTTC.

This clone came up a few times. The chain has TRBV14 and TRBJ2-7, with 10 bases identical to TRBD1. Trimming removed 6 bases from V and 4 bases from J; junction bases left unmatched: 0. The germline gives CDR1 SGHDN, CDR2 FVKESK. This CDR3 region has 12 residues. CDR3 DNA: TGTGCCAGCAGGGGACAGGGGTACGAGCAGTACTTC. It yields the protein CASRGQGYEQYF.

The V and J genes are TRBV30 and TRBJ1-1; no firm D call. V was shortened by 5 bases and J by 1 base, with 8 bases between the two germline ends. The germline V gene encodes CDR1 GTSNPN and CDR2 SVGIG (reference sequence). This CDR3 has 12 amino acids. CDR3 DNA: TGTGCCTGGGAGGTAAGGAACACTGAAGCTTTCTTT. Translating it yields CAWEVRNTEAFF.

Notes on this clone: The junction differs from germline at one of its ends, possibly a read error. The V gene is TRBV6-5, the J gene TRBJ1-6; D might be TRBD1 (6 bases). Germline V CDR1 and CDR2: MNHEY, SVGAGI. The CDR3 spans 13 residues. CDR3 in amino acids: CAISESGESPLHF. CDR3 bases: TGTGCCATCAGTGAGTCAGGGGAATCACCCCTCCACTTT.

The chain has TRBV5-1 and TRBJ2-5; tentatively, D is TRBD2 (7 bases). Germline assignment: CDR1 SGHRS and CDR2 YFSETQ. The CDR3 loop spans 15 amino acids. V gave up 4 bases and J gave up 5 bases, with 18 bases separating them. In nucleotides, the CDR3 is TGCGCCAGCAGCACCGGGGGGCCGGTGGGGGAGACCCAGTACTTC. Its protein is CASSTGGPVGETQYF. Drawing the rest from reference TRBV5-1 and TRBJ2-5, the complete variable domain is KAGVTQTPRYLIKTRGQQVTLSCSPISGHRSVSWYQQTPGQGLQFLFEYFSETQRNKGNFPGRFSGRQFSNSRSEMNVSTLELGDSALYLCASSTGGPVGETQYFGPGTRLLVL.

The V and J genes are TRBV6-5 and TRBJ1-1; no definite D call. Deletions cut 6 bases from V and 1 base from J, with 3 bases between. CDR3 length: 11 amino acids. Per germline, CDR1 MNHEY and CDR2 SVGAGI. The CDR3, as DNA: TGTGCCAGCAGAGGGAACACTGAAGCTTTCTTT. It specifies CASRGNTEAFF.

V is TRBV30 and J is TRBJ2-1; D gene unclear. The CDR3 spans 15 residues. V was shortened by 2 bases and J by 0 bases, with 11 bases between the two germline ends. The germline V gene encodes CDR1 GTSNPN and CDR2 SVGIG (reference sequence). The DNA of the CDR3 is TGTGCCTGGAGTTCGCTCCTGAGCTCCTACAATGAGCAGTTCTTC. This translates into CAWSSLLSSYNEQFF. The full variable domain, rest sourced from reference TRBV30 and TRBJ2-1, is SQTIHQWPATLVQPVGSPLSLECTVEGTSNPNLYWYRQAAGRGLQLLFYSVGIGQISSEVPQNLSASRPQDRQFILSSKKLLLSDSGFYLCAWSSLLSSYNEQFFGPGTRLTVL.

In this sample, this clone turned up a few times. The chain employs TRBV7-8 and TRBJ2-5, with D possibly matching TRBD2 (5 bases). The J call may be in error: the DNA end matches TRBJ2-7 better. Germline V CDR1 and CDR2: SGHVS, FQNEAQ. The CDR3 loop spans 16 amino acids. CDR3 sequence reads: CASSSATSSGRGEQYF. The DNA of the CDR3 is TGTGCCAGCAGCTCGGCCACATCCAGCGGCCGGGGCGAGCAGTACTTC.

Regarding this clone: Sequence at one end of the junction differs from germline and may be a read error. The CDR3 nucleotides read TGTGCCAGCAGCCACGGCCGCGAGCCTACCTTT. Its translation: CASSHGREPTF. The genes are TRBV14 and TRBJ2-3; unclear D gene. The germline CDR1 and CDR2 sequences are SGHDN and FVKESK. The CDR3 has 11 residues.

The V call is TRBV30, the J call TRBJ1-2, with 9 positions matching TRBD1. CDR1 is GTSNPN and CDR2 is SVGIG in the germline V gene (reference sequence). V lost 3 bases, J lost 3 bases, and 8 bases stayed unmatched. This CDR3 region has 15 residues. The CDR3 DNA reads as TGTGCCTGGAGAGCCGCGGGACAGGGACACTATGGCTACACCTTC. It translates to CAWRAAGQGHYGYTF.

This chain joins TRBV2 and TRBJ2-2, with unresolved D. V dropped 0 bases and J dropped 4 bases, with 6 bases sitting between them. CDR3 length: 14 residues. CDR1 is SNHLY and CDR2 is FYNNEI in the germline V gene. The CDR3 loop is CASSEALRTGELFF. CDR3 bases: TGTGCCAGCAGTGAAGCGCTTCGCACCGGGGAGCTGTTTTTT.

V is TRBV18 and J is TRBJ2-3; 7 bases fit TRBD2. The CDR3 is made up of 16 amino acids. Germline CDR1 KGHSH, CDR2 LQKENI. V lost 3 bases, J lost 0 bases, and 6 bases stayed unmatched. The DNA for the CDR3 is TGTGCCAGCTCACCGACCTCCGGGGGGAGCACAGATACGCAGTATTTT. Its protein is CASSPTSGGSTDTQYF.

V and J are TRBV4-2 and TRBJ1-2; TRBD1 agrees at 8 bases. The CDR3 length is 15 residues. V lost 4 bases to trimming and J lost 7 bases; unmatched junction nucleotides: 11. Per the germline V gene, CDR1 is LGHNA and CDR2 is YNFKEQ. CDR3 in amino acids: CASSRKGQGGVGYTF. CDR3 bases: TGTGCCAGCAGCCGGAAAGGACAGGGTGGGGTTGGCTACACCTTC.

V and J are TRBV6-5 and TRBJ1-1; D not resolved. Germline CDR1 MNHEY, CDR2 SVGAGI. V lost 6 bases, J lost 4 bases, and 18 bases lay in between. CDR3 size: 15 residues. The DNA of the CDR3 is TGTGCCAGCAGGTCTCCTGGCAGTCGAAGCACTGAAGCTTTCTTT. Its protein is CASRSPGSRSTEAFF.

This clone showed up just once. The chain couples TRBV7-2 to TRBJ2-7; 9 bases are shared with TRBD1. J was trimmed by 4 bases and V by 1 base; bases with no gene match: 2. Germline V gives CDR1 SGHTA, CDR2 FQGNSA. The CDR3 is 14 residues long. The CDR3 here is CASSLDRGLYEQYF. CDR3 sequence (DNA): TGTGCCAGCAGCTTAGACAGGGGGCTATACGAGCAGTACTTC.

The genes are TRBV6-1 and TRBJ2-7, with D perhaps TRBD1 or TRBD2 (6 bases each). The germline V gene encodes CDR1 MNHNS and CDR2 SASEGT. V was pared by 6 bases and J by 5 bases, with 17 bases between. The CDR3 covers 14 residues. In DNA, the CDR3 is TGTGCCAGCAGGACATCGGGGGCAGGGGACGAGCAGTACTTC. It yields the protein CASRTSGAGDEQYF.

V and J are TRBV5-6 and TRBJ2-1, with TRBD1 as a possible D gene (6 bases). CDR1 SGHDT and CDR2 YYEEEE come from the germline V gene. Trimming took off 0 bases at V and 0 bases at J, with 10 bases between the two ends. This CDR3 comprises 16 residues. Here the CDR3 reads CASSLVRGSSYNEQFF. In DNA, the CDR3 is TGTGCCAGCAGCTTGGTCAGGGGTAGCTCCTACAATGAGCAGTTCTTC.

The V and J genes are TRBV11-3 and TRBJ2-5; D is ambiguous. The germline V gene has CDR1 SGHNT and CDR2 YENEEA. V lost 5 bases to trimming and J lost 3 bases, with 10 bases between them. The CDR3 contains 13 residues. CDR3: CASSQGGKETQYF. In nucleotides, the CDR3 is TGTGCCAGCAGCCAAGGTGGAAAAGAGACCCAGTACTTC.